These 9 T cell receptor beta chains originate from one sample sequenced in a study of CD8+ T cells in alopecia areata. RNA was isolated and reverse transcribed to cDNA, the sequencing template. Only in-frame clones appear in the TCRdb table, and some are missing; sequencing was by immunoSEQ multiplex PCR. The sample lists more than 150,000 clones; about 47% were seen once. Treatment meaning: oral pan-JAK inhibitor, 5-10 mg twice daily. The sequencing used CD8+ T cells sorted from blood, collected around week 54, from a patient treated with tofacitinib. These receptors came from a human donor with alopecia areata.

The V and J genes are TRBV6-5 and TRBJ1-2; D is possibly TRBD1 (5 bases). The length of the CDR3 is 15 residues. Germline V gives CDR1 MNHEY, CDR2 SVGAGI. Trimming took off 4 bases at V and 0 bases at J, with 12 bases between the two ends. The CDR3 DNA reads TGTGCCAGCAGTTTCTCCTGGGGGTCTAACTATGGCTACACCTTC. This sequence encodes CASSFSWGSNYGYTF.

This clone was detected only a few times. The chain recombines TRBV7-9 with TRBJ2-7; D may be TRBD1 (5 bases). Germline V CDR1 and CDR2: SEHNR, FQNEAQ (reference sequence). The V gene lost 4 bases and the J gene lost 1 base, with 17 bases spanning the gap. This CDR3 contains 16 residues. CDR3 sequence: CASSSDETVRSYEQYF. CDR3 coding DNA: TGTGCCAGCAGCTCAGATGAGACAGTTCGATCCTACGAGCAGTACTTC.

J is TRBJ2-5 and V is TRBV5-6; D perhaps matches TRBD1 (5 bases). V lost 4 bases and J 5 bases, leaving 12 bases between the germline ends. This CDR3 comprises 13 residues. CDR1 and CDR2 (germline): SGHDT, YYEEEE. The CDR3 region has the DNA TGTGCCAGCAGCAAGGGGTCGTGGGAGACCCAGTACTTC. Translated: CASSKGSWETQYF.

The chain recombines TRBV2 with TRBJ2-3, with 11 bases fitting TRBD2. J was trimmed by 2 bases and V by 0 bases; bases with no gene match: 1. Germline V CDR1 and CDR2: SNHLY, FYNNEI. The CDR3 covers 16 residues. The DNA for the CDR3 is TGTGCCAGCAGTGAAGCACTAGCGGGGGCCACAGATACGCAGTATTTT. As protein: CASSEALAGATDTQYF.

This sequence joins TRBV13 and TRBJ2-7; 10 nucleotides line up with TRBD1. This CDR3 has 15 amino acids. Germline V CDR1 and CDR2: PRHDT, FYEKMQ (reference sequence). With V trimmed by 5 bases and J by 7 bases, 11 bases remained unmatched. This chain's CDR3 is CASSPEGTGEREQYF. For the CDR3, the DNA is TGTGCCAGCAGCCCGGAGGGGACAGGGGAACGAGAGCAGTACTTC.

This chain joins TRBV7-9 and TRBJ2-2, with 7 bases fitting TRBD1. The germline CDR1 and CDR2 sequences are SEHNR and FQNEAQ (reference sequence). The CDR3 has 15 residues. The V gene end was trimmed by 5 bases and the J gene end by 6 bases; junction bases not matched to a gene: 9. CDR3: CASSPDRVSSGELFF. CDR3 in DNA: TGTGCCAGCAGCCCAGACAGGGTATCTTCCGGGGAGCTGTTTTTT.

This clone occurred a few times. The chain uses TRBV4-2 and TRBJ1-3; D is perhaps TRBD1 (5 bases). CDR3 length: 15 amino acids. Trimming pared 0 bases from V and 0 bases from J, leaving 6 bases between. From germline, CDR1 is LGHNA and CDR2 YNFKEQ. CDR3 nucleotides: TGTGCCAGCAGCCAAGATGACAGCTCTGGAAACACCATATATTTT. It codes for CASSQDDSSGNTIYF.

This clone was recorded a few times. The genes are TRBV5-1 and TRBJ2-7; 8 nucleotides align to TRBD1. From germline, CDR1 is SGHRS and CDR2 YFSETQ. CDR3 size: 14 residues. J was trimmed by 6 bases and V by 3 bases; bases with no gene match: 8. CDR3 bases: TGCGCCAGCAGCTCGGGACAGGTTAGCACCGAGCAGTACTTC. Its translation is CASSSGQVSTEQYF.

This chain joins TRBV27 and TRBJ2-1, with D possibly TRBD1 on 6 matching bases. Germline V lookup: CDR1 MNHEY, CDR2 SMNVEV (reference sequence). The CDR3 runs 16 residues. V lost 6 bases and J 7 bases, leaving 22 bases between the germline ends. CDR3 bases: TGTGCCAGCAGCCCCTCAGCAGGGGCGGAAATTAATGAGCAGTTCTTC. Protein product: CASSPSAGAEINEQFF.